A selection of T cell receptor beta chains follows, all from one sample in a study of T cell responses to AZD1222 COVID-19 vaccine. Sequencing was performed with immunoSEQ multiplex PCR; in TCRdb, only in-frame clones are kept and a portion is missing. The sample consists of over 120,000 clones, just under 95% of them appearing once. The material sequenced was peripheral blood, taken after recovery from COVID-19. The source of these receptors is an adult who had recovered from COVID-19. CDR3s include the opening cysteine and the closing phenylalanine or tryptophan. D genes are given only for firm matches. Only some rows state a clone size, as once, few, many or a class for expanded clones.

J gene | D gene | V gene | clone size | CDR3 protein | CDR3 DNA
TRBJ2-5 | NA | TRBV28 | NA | CASSPRTEYSETQYF | TGTGCCAGCAGCCCTAGGACAGAATACTCGGAGACCCAGTACTTC
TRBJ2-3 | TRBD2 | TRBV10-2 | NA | CASRSSGGPADTQYF | TGCGCCAGCAGGTCCTCGGGAGGGCCGGCAGATACGCAGTATTTT
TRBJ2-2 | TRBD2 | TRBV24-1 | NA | CATSAPTSGNTGELFF | TGTGCCACCAGTGCACCAACTAGCGGGAACACCGGGGAGCTGTTTTTT
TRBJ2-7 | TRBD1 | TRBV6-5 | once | CASRGTGEWSYEQYF | TGTGCCAGCAGGGGCACAGGGGAGTGGTCCTACGAGCAGTACTTC
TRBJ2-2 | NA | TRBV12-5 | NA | CASGAQTGAAVGELFF | TGTGCTAGTGGTGCCCAGACAGGCGCCGCCGTCGGGGAGCTGTTTTTT
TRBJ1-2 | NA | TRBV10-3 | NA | CAISVGRDPFDGYTF | TGTGCCATCAGTGTAGGAAGGGACCCTTTTGATGGCTACACCTTC
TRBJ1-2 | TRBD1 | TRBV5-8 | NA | CASSSGTGGGYGYTF | TGTGCCAGCAGCAGCGGGACAGGGGGCGGCTATGGCTACACCTTC
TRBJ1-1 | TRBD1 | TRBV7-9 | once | CASSSQGGTEAFF | TGTGCCAGCAGCTCACAGGGGGGCACTGAAGCTTTCTTT
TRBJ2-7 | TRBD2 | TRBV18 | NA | CASSPRGAYEQYF | TGTGCCAGCTCACCCCGGGGGGCCTACGAGCAGTACTTC
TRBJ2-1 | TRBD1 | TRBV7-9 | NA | CASSLLGQGHNEQFF | TGTGCCAGCAGCTTATTGGGACAGGGCCACAATGAGCAGTTCTTC
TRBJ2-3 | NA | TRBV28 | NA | CASRGLPGDTQYF | TGTGCCAGCCGAGGACTCCCGGGGGATACGCAGTATTTT
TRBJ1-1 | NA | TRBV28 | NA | CASSSGTPAAFF | TGTGCCAGCAGTTCAGGGACCCCTGCTGCTTTCTTT
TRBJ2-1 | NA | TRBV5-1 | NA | CASSSKGPSSEQFF | TGCGCCAGCAGTTCAAAAGGGCCCAGCAGTGAGCAGTTCTTC
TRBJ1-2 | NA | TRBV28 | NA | CASSLSGVYGYTF | TGTGCCAGCAGTTTATCGGGCGTCTATGGCTACACCTTC
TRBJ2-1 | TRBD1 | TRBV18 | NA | CASSPEGTGRSYNEQFF | TGTGCCAGCTCACCTGAAGGGACAGGGCGCTCCTACAATGAGCAGTTCTTC
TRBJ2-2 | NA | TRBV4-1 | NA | CASSQGHTSTTGELFF | TGCGCCAGCAGCCAAGGGCATACTTCTACCACCGGGGAGCTGTTTTTT
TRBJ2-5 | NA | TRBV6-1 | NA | CASSEAFGGGLIETQYF | TGTGCCAGCAGTGAAGCGTTCGGGGGCGGGTTAATCGAGACCCAGTACTTC
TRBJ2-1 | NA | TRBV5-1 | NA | CASSWTSSYNEQFF | TGCGCCAGCAGCTGGACAAGCTCCTACAATGAGCAGTTCTTC
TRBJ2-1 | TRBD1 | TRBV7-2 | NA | CASSFSPGQPYNNEQFF | TGTGCCAGCAGCTTTAGTCCGGGACAGCCCTATAACAATGAGCAGTTCTTC
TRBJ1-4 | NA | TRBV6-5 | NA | CASSYGMANEKLFF | TGTGCCAGCAGTTACGGGATGGCTAATGAAAAACTGTTTTTT
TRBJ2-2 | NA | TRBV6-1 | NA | CASSELGVRGELFF | TGTGCCAGCAGTGAATTAGGTGTACGGGGGGAGCTGTTTTTT
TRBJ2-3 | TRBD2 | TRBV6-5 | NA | CASRQAGGNTQYF | TGTGCCAGCAGGCAAGCGGGGGGGAATACGCAGTATTTT
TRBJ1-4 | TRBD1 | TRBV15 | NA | CATSRGVQGVNEKLFF | TGTGCCACCAGCAGAGGGGTGCAGGGGGTCAATGAAAAACTGTTTTTT